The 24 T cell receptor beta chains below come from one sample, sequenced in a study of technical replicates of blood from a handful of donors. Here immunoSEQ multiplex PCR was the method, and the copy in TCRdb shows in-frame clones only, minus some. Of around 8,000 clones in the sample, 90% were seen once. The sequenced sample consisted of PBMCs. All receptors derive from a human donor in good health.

The CDR3 nucleotides are TGTGCCAGCAGCTCGTCGGTAGACACTGAAGCTTTCTTT. This encodes CASSSSVDTEAFF. The chain carries TRBV7-3 and TRBJ1-1; D unclear. Trimming pared 4 bases from V and 3 bases from J, leaving 9 bases between. The germline CDR1 and CDR2 sequences are SGHTA and FQGTGA. The CDR3 consists of 13 residues.

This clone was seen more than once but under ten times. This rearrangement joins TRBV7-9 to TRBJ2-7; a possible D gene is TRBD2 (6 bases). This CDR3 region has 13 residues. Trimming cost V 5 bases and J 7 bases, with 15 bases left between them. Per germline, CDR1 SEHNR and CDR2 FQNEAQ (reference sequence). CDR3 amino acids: CASSGRDGGEQYF. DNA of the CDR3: TGTGCCAGCAGCGGCCGGGACGGAGGGGAGCAGTACTTC.

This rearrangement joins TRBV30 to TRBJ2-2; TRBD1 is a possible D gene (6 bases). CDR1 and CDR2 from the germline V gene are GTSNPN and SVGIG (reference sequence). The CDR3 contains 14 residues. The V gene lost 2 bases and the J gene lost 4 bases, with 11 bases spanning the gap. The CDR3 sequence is CAWSRGKLTGELFF. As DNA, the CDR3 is TGTGCCTGGAGTAGGGGGAAACTCACCGGGGAGCTGTTTTTT.

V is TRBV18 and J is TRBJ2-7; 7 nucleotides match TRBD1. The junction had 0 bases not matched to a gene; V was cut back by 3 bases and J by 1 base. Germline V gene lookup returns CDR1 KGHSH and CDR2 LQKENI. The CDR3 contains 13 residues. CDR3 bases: TGTGCCAGCTCACCGGGACAGTCCTACGAGCAGTACTTC. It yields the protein CASSPGQSYEQYF.

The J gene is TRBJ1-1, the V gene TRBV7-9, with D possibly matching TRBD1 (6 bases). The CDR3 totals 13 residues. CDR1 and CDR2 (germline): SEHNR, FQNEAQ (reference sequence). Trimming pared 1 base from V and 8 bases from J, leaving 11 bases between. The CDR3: CASSLVQGMEAFF. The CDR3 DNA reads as TGTGCCAGCAGCTTAGTTCAGGGGATGGAAGCTTTCTTT.

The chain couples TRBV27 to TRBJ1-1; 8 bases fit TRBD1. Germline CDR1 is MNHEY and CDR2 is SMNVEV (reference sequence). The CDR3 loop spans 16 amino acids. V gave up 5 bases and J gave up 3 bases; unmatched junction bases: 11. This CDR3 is CASSPDRVYMDTEAFF. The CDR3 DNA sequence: TGTGCCAGCAGTCCGGACAGGGTTTATATGGACACTGAAGCTTTCTTT.

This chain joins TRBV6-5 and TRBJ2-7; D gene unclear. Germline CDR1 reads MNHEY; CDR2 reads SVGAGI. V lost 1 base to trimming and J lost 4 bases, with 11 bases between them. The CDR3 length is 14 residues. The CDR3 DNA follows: TGTGCCAGCAGTTACTTGGAGACCAATTACGAGCAGTACTTC. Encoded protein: CASSYLETNYEQYF.

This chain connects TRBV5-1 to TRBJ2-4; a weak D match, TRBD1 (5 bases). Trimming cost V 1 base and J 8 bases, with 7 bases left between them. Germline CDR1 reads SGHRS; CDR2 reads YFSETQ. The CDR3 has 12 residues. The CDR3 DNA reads TGCGCCAGCAGCTTGCAGGGTCACATTCAGTACTTC. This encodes CASSLQGHIQYF.

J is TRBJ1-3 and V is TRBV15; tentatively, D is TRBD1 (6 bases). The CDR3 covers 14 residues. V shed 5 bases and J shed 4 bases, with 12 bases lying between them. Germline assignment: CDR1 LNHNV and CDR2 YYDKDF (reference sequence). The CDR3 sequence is CATSRPDRGNTIYF. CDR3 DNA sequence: TGTGCCACCAGCCGCCCGGACAGAGGAAACACCATATATTTT.

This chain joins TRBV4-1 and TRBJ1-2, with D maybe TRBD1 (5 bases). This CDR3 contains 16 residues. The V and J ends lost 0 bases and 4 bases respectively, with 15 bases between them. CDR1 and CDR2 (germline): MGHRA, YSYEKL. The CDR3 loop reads CASSQDQLGGGYGYTF. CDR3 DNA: TGCGCCAGCAGCCAAGATCAATTGGGGGGTGGCTATGGCTACACCTTC.

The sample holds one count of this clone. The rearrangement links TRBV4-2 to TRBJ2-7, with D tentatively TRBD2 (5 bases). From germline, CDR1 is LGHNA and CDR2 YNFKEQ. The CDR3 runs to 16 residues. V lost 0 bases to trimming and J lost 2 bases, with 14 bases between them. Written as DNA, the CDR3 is TGTGCCAGCAGCCAAGATCTAGGAGGCAGCACCTACGAGCAGTACTTC. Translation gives CASSQDLGGSTYEQYF.

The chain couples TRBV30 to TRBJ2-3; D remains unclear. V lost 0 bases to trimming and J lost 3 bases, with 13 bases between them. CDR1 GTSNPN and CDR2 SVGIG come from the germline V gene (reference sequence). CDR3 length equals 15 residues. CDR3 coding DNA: TGTGCCTGGAGTGTACTAAATGTTGGTACAGATACGCAGTATTTT. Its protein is CAWSVLNVGTDTQYF. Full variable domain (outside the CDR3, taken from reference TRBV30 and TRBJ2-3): SQTIHQWPATLVQPVGSPLSLECTVEGTSNPNLYWYRQAAGRGLQLLFYSVGIGQISSEVPQNLSASRPQDRQFILSSKKLLLSDSGFYLCAWSVLNVGTDTQYFGPGTRLTVL.

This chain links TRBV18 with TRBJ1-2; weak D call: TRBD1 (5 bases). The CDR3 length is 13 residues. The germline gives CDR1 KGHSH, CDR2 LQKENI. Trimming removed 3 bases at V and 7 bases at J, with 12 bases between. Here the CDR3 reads CASSPPAGLGYTF. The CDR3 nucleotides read TGTGCCAGCTCACCTCCGGCAGGGCTTGGCTACACCTTC.

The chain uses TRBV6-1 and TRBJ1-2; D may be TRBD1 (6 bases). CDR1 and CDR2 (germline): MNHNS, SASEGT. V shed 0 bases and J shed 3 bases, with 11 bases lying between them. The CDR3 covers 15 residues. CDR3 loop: CASSEAGAQHYGYTF. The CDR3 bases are TGTGCCAGCAGTGAAGCGGGGGCCCAGCACTATGGCTACACCTTC.

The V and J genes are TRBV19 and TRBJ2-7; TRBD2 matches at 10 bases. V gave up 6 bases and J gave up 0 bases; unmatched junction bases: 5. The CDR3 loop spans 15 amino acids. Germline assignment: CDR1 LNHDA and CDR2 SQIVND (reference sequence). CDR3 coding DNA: TGTGCCAGTAGCAAACCTAGCGGGAGCTCCTACGAGCAGTACTTC. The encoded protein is CASSKPSGSSYEQYF.

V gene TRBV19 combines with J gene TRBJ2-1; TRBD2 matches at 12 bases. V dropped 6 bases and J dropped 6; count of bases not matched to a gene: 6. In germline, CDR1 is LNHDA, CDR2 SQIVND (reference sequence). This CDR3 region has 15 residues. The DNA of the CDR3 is TGTGCCAGTAGCCCAACTAGCGGGAGGTTCAATGAGCAGTTCTTC. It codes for CASSPTSGRFNEQFF.

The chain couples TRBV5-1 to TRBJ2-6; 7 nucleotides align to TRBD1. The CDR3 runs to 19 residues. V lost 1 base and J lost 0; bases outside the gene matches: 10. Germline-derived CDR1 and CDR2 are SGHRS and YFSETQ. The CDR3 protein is CASSLTPTGANSGANVLTF. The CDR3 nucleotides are TGCGCCAGCAGCTTGACGCCAACAGGGGCCAACTCTGGGGCCAACGTCCTGACTTTC.

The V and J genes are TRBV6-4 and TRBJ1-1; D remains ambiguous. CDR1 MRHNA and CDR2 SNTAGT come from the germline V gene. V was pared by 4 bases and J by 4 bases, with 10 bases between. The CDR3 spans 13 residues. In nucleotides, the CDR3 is TGTGCCAGCAGTGGCGATCGAGGCACTGAAGCTTTCTTT. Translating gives CASSGDRGTEAFF.

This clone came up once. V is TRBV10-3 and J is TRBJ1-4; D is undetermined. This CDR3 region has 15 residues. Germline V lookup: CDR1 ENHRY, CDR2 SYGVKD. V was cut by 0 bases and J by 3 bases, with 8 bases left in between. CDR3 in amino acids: CAISESRGANEKLFF. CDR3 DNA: TGTGCCATCAGTGAGTCCCGCGGAGCTAATGAAAAACTGTTTTTT.

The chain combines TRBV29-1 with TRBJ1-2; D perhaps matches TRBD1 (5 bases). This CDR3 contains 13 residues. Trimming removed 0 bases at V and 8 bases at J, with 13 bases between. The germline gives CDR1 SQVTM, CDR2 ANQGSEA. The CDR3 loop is CSVEDRQGKGYTF. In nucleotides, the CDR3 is TGCAGCGTTGAAGATCGCCAGGGTAAAGGCTACACCTTC.

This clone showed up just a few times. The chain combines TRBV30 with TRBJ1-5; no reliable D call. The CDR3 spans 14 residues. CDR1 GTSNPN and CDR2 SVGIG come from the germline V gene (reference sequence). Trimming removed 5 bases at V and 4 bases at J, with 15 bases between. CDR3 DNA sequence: TGTGCCTGGCGAGGGCCAGGACGGAATCAGCCCCAGCATTTT. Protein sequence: CAWRGPGRNQPQHF.

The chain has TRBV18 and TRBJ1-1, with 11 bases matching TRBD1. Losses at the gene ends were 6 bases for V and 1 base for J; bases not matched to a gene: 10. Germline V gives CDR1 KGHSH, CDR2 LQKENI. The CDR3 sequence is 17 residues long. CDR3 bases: TGTGCCAGCTCCCCCGGGACAGGGGGTTTCACGAACACTGAAGCTTTCTTT. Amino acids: CASSPGTGGFTNTEAFF.

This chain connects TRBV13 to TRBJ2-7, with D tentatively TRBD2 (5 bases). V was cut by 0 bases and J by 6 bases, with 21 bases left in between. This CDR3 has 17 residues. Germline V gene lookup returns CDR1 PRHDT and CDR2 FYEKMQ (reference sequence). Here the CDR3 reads CASSLGRTPMRRPEQYF. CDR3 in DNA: TGTGCCAGCAGCTTAGGGAGGACTCCCATGCGACGCCCCGAGCAGTACTTC. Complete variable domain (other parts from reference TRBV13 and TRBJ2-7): AAGVIQSPRHLIKEKRETATLKCYPIPRHDTVYWYQQGPGQDPQFLISFYEKMQSDKGSIPDRFSAQQFSDYHSELNMSSLELGDSALYFCASSLGRTPMRRPEQYFGPGTRLTVT.

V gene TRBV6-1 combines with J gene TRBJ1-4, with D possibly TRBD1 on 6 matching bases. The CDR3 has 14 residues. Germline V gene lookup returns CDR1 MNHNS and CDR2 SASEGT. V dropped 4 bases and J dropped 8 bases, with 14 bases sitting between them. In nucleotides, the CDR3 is TGTGCCAGCAGTGGCGGGGGGCCCGCCGAAAAACTGTTTTTT. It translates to CASSGGGPAEKLFF.